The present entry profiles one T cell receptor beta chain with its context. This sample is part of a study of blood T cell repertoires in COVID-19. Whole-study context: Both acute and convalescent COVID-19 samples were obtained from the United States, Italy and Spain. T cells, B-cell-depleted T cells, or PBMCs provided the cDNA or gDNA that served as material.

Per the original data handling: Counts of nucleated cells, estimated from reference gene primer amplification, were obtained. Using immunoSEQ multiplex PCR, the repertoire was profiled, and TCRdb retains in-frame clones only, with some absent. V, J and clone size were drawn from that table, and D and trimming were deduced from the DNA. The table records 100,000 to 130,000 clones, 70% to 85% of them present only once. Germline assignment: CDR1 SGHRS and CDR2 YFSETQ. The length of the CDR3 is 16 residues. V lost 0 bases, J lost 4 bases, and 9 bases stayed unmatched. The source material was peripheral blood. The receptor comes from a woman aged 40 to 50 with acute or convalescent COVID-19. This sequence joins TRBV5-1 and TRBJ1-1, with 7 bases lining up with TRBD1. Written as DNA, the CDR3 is TGCGCCAGCAGCTTGGCCGTGCAGGGGGAGATCACTGAAGCTTTCTTT. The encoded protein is CASSLAVQGEITEAFF.